This T cell receptor beta chain was recorded in a study of beta chain features in type 1 diabetes. Study-wide findings and caveats: When Type 1 diabetes patients were examined, their TCRB CDR3s proved moderately but significantly shorter in all four CD4+ subsets.

TCRB transcripts that were expressed got sequenced, as all of the isolated RNA had been reverse transcribed. Sequenced by immunoSEQ multiplex PCR; TCRdb stores in-frame clones only, minus some. The sample contains approximately 600,000 clones, around 11% of which appear only once. CDR3 size: 13 residues. The germline V gene encodes CDR1 GTSNPN and CDR2 SVGIG (reference sequence). V lost 4 bases and J 9 bases, leaving 18 bases between the germline ends. Worth noting for this clone: Its antigen is unknown.

Source material: naive CD4+ T cells from blood. The rearrangement uses TRBV30 and TRBJ1-2, with a weak D call TRBD1 (5 bases). This receptor was taken from a young man with type 1 diabetes. The CDR3 sequence is CAWTGLGQKRYTF. In DNA form, the CDR3 reads TGTGCCTGGACTGGATTGGGGCAGAAGCGCTACACCTTC.